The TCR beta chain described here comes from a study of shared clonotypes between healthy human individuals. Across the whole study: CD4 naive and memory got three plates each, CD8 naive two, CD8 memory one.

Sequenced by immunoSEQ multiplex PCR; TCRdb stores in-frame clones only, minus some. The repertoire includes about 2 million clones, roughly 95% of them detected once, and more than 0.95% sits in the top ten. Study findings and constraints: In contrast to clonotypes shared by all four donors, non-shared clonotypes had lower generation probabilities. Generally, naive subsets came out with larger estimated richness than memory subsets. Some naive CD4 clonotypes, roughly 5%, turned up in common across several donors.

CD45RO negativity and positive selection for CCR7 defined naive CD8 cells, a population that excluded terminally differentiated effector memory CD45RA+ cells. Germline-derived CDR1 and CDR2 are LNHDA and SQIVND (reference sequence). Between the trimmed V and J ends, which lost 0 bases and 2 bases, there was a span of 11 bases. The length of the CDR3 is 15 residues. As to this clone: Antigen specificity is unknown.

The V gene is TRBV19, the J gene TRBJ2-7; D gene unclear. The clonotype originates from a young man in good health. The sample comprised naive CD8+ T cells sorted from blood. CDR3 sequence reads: CASSIDLEVTYEQYF. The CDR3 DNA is TGTGCCAGTAGTATAGACCTTGAAGTGACCTACGAGCAGTACTTC.